This is a list of T cell receptor beta chains from one sample in a study of blood T cell repertoires in COVID-19. Profiling relied on immunoSEQ multiplex PCR, and the TCRdb table lists in-frame clones only, not all of them. The repertoire has roughly 110,000 clones, 90% to 95% of them found once; the top ten carry roughly 1.2%. What was sequenced was peripheral blood. The receptors derive from a woman aged 25 to 45 with acute or convalescent COVID-19. Each CDR3 is given with its conserved first and last residue. Each record gives: clone size, V gene, J gene, D gene, CDR3 DNA, CDR3 protein. A D gene is named only where the DNA matches it firmly. A row's size may be missing; if present it is once, few, many or a size class.

-	TRBV6-1	TRBJ2-1	TRBD2	TGTGCCAGCAGTGAAGCGCTGGACCGACTAGCGGGCAACAATGAGCAGTTCTTC	CASSEALDRLAGNNEQFF
-	TRBV20-1	TRBJ2-7	TRBD1	TGCAGTGCTAGTATCGACAGGGGGCTTTACTGGGCAGATAGCTCCTACGAGCAGTACTTC	CSASIDRGLYWADSSYEQYF
-	TRBV7-9	TRBJ1-2	-	TGTGCCAGCAGCCCACGGGACTCCACTCGTGATGGCTACACCTTC	CASSPRDSTRDGYTF
-	TRBV27	TRBJ1-5	-	TGTGCCAGCAGTCCCTGGTTATTTACAGGAAGCTATCAGCCCCAGCATTTT	CASSPWLFTGSYQPQHF
-	TRBV29-1	TRBJ1-2	-	TGCAGCGTCCACCAGGGCTATGGCTACACCTTC	CSVHQGYGYTF
-	TRBV24-1	TRBJ2-3	TRBD2	TGTGCCACCAGTGATGTGGGCGGGAGGGGGGATACGCAGTATTTT	CATSDVGGRGDTQYF
-	TRBV14	TRBJ1-2	-	TGTGCCAGCAGCCAATGGGGAGGAAGCTATGGCTACACCTTC	CASSQWGGSYGYTF
-	TRBV3-1/TRBV3-2	TRBJ2-3	-	TGTGCCAGCAGCCAATCGGGAGGCACAGATACGCAGTATTTT	CASSQSGGTDTQYF
-	TRBV28	TRBJ1-2	-	TGTGCCAGCAGTGCCGTGCCGGGAGGCTATGGCTACACCTTC	CASSAVPGGYGYTF
once	TRBV19	TRBJ2-7	-	TGTGCCAGTAGTATAGTCCCGGGGGAGCAGTACTTC	CASSIVPGEQYF
once	TRBV5-6	TRBJ1-1	-	TGTGCCAGCAGCTTGCCAGGGATGAACACTGAAGCTTTCTTT	CASSLPGMNTEAFF
-	TRBV19	TRBJ2-7	TRBD2	TGTGCCAGTAGTATTACCGGGACTAGCGGGGTTTACGAGCAGTACTTC	CASSITGTSGVYEQYF
-	TRBV7-2	TRBJ2-7	-	TGTGCCATCAGCTGGAGACAGAACTACGAGCAGTACTTC	CAISWRQNYEQYF
-	TRBV7-2	TRBJ2-5	-	TGTGCCAGCAGCTTTGCAGGGGAAGAGACCCAGTACTTC	CASSFAGEETQYF
-	TRBV30	TRBJ2-2	-	TGTGCCTTGGAGTTGGGTGCGCTGGCAACCGGGGAGCTGTTTTTT	CALELGALATGELFF
-	TRBV6-6	TRBJ2-7	TRBD1	TGTGCCAGCAGTTACGCGACAGGGTTAAGGTCCTACGAGCAGTACTTC	CASSYATGLRSYEQYF
-	TRBV28	TRBJ2-7	TRBD1	TGTGCCAGCAGTGTACTCAGGGGGAACTACGAGCAGTACTTC	CASSVLRGNYEQYF
-	TRBV11-2	TRBJ2-5	TRBD1	TGTGCCAGCAGCTCTGGCTCCTCCCCGCTCAGGGGGCAGCAGGAGACCCAGTACTTC	CASSSGSSPLRGQQETQYF
-	TRBV12-5	TRBJ2-5	TRBD1	TGTGCTAGTGGTACAGGGGGGAAACAAGAGACCCAGTACTTC	CASGTGGKQETQYF
few	TRBV20-1	TRBJ1-2	-	TGCAGTGCTAGAACAGGGTATGGCTACACCTTC	CSARTGYGYTF
-	TRBV10-3	TRBJ1-1	-	TGTGCCATCAGTGACCCACTGGGAGGGTTCCCCATGAACACTGAAGCTTTCTTT	CAISDPLGGFPMNTEAFF
-	TRBV7-2	TRBJ2-5	TRBD2	TGTGCCAGCAGCTTAGACCGCGGGGGGCCCCAAGAGACCCAGTACTTC	CASSLDRGGPQETQYF
-	TRBV28	TRBJ2-3	-	TGTGCCAGCAGTTTACTACTAGCCATCACGGATACGCAGTATTTT	CASSLLLAITDTQYF
-	TRBV7-9	TRBJ1-5	-	TGTGCCAGCAGCCCCATAGGGGGTGGCAATCAGCCCCAGCATTTT	CASSPIGGGNQPQHF
-	TRBV4-2	TRBJ2-3	TRBD1	TGTGCCAGCAGCCAAGATACTTCGGGACAGCACCTTACAGATACGCAGTATTTT	CASSQDTSGQHLTDTQYF
-	TRBV28	TRBJ2-2	TRBD2	TGTGCCAGCACCCCCCGGGGACTAGCGGGAGGAAGAACCGGGGAGCTGTTTTTT	CASTPRGLAGGRTGELFF
-	TRBV12-3/TRBV12-4	TRBJ1-1	-	TGTGCCAGCAGTGCGGCGGCGACTGAAGCTTTCTTT	CASSAAATEAFF
-	TRBV5-5	TRBJ1-4	-	TGTGCCAGCAGCGCGAAAGTGACAGTCAATAATGAAAAACTGTTTTTT	CASSAKVTVNNEKLFF
-	TRBV28	TRBJ1-2	-	TGTGCCAGCACGCGTGGCTATGGCTACACCTTC	CASTRGYGYTF
-	TRBV11-2	TRBJ1-2	-	TGTGCCAGCAGTTGGACAGACGCTAACTATGGCTACACCTTC	CASSWTDANYGYTF
-	TRBV29-1	TRBJ1-5	TRBD1	TGCAGCGTTTCGGACAGGGGAAATCAGCCCCAGCATTTT	CSVSDRGNQPQHF
-	TRBV3-1/TRBV3-2	TRBJ1-1	-	TGTGCCAGCAGCCAAAGGGGCCGCGCTGAAGCTTTCTTT	CASSQRGRAEAFF
few	TRBV4-2	TRBJ2-7	TRBD1	TGTGCCAGCAGCCCCAAAATAGGACAGGGGAACTACGAGCAGTACTTC	CASSPKIGQGNYEQYF
-	TRBV19	TRBJ1-2	-	TGTGCCAGTAGTAACCAGGACAGCTATGGCTACACCTTC	CASSNQDSYGYTF
-	TRBV15	TRBJ1-5	-	TGTGCCACCAGCAGAGACAGGGGTGGTCAGCCCCAGCATTTT	CATSRDRGGQPQHF
-	TRBV10-1	TRBJ2-7	-	TGCGCCAGCAGTCTGGGGCAGCAGTACGAGCAGTACTTC	CASSLGQQYEQYF
-	TRBV5-1	TRBJ2-5	-	TGCGCCAGCAGCTTACCGGGGGGCCCACAAGAGACCCAGTACTTC	CASSLPGGPQETQYF
-	TRBV19	TRBJ1-3	-	TGTGCCAGTACCGAAACAGGGCGTTCGGGAAACACCATATATTTT	CASTETGRSGNTIYF
-	TRBV7-2	TRBJ2-5	-	TGTGCCAGCAGCTTAAGGGGAGAGACCCAGTACTTC	CASSLRGETQYF
once	TRBV30	TRBJ1-2	-	TGTGCCTGGAGGGGACTCTATGGCTACACCTTC	CAWRGLYGYTF